This T cell receptor (beta chain) stems from a study of T cell responses to AZD1222 COVID-19 vaccine (TCRdb year 2021). Looking at the study overall: TCR sequencing covered more than 230 trial participants: around 210 given two doses of AZD1222 and 26 given two doses of MenACWY control vaccine. Trial participants were enrolled into age subgroups of 18-55, 56-69 and 70-plus years, which contained approximately 150, 30 and 60 TCR-sequenced participants, respectively. Study-wide conclusions, independent of this receptor: Conclusions about previously exposed vaccinees are limited, since just five or six AZD1222 recipients were seropositive for SARS-CoV-2 at baseline. Spike-specific TCR breadth and depth rose significantly after two AZD1222 doses compared with day 0 and with MenACWY recipients. Reportedly, almost half of the unique spike-specific TCRs recognized epitopes lying outside the regions that are mutated in the B.1.351 and B.1.1.7 variants. Vaccine-associated CD4 TCRs spanned the whole spike protein, with dominant responses in regions 160-218 and 743-854. Participants were mostly white British and included more females than males, and it was suggested by the authors that clonal diversity may have been underestimated. In the small 56-69-year group, the increase in depth fell short of significance, most likely because of low power. No day 14 peak-response samples were available, so repertoires were characterized only after the peak T cell response.

With respect to this clone: No cognate antigen has been identified for it. No quality values exist for individual bases; no much larger clone is one base distant.

The CDR3 regions of human TCRbeta chains were analyzed by immunosequencing. Under the source paper's analysis protocol: TCRs in the repertoires were compared against a reference library of SARS-CoV-2-specific TCRs that had been generated with the MIRA antigen-specificity platform. Breadth meant the fraction of unique TCRs that were SARS-CoV-2-associated, whereas depth meant the fraction of total T cells that were SARS-CoV-2-associated. Each spike-specific TCR was assigned to its reactive spike region and to a CD4 or CD8 class using the MIRA data. Log10-transformed breadth and depth values were compared by one-way ANOVA with Sidak's multiple comparisons tests. Not all clones reach the TCRdb copy of this immuneACCESS table, which keeps in-frame sequences only. Checked studies attribute under half of the gap to unresolved V genes and leave the rest unexplained. V and J calls and clone size are as listed in that table; D and trimming were resolved from the DNA. This sample is represented by about 140,000 clones; 91% of them were singletons. The ten most abundant clones make up 6.5% to 8% of the sample.

V loses 2 bases of germline sequence and J loses 4 bases, and the interval between the two ends is 20 bases. From the germline V gene, CDR1 is MDHEN and CDR2 is SYDVKM. The CDR3 spans 17 residues, from the cysteine through the phenylalanine. Here the CDR3 DNA is all that survives: 51 bases in frame from base 1. This specimen's time point label, per the study, means: about 28 days (+/-7) after the second vaccine dose. The treatment or condition tag for this specimen amounts to: meningococcal conjugate vaccine given as trial control. Vaccinee samples came from UK trials COV001 and COV002, including a single-blind randomized controlled phase 2/3 trial of AZD1222 (ChAdOx1 nCoV-19) in healthy adults. For TCRbeta chain sequencing, PBMC samples from trial participants were taken at day 0 and at day 28 after the second dose.

The TCR sequence derives from an adult who received the MenACWY meningococcal vaccine as a control. The chain couples TRBV28 to TRBJ1-1; 5 matching bases give a weak D call of TRBD1. Material: peripheral blood, obtained 28 days after the second dose of the MenACWY control vaccine. The nucleotide sequence is TGTGCCAGCAGTTTACCCTTTCATTCCGCGGGGGGCACTGAAGCTTTCTTT. It specifies CASSLPFHSAGGTEAFF.